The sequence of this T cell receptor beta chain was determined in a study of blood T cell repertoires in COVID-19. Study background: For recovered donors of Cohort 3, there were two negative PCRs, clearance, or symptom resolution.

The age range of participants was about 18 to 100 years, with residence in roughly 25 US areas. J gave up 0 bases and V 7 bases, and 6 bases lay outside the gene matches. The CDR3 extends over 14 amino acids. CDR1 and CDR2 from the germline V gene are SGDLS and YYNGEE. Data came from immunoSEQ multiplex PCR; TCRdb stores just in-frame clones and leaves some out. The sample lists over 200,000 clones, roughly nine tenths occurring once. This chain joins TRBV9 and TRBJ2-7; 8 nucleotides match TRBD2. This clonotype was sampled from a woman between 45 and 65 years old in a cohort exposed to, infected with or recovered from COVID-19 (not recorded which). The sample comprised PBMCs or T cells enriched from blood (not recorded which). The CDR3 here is CASAPTSDSYEQYF. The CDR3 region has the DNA TGTGCCAGCGCTCCGACTAGCGACTCCTACGAGCAGTACTTC.